The 31 T cell receptor beta chains listed next were all sequenced from one sample in a study of control samples from healthy donors and cancer patients. Sequencing used immunoSEQ multiplex PCR; TCRdb keeps in-frame clones, though not all of them. The table records tens of thousands of clones, 75% to 95% of them present only once. Specimen: blood. Source of these receptors: a man younger than 45 in good health.

The V gene is TRBV7-2, the J gene TRBJ2-3, with a tentative D call TRBD2 (6 bases). Trimming shortened V by 3 bases and J by 2 bases, and 15 bases separated the two germline ends. The CDR3 is made up of 16 amino acids. The germline CDR1 and CDR2 sequences are SGHTA and FQGNSA. The CDR3 is CASSLGGSGLTDTQYF. CDR3 bases: TGTGCCAGCAGCTTGGGGGGTAGCGGACTCACAGATACGCAGTATTTT. The variable domain in full, completed from reference TRBV7-2 and TRBJ2-3, reads GAGVSQSPSNKVTEKGKDVELRCDPISGHTALYWYRQSLGQGLEFLIYFQGNSAPDKSGLPSDRFSAERTGGSVSTLTIQRTQQEDSAVYLCASSLGGSGLTDTQYFGPGTRLTVL.

The V and J genes are TRBV10-3 and TRBJ1-2; tentatively, D is TRBD1 (6 bases). CDR1 and CDR2 from the germline V gene are ENHRY and SYGVKD. This CDR3 is 14 amino acids long. The V and J ends lost 3 bases and 3 bases respectively, with 11 bases between them. The CDR3 coding sequence is TGTGCCATCAGTGAAACGACAGGCCACTATGGCTACACCTTC. This codes for CAISETTGHYGYTF.

This rearrangement joins TRBV5-1 to TRBJ2-5; D not certain. This CDR3 is built from 13 residues. Germline V gives CDR1 SGHRS, CDR2 YFSETQ. With 4 bases removed from V and 3 bases from J, the gap between germline ends came to 10 bases. This CDR3 reads CASSMTPKETQYF. CDR3 in DNA: TGCGCCAGCAGCATGACACCTAAAGAGACCCAGTACTTC.

The sample holds one count of this clone. The genes are TRBV7-9 and TRBJ2-2; TRBD2 agrees at 8 bases. The V and J ends lost 5 bases and 4 bases, in that order; junction bases with no gene match: 6. The CDR3 runs to 15 residues. Germline assignment: CDR1 SEHNR and CDR2 FQNEAQ (reference sequence). The CDR3: CASSTSGRPTGELFF. CDR3 DNA: TGTGCCAGCAGCACAAGCGGGAGACCCACCGGGGAGCTGTTTTTT.

The rearrangement joins TRBV11-2 to TRBJ2-3; possible D gene TRBD1, 5 bases. Trimming pared 5 bases from V and 2 bases from J, leaving 20 bases between. The CDR3 extends over 17 amino acids. CDR1 and CDR2 (germline): SGHAT, FQNNGV. The CDR3 coding sequence is TGTGCCAGCAGCGAACCGCGGTGGACATCTGACACAGATACGCAGTATTTT. Translating gives CASSEPRWTSDTDTQYF.

This clone showed up just once. V gene TRBV19 combines with J gene TRBJ2-7; 7 positions agree with TRBD2. Germline V gene lookup returns CDR1 LNHDA and CDR2 SQIVND (reference sequence). The trim removed 3 bases at V and 3 bases at J, leaving 5 bases unmatched. The CDR3 length is 14 residues. The CDR3 reads CASSMRPGGYEQYF. The CDR3 DNA reads as TGTGCCAGTAGTATGAGACCGGGGGGCTACGAGCAGTACTTC.

This clone was detected a few times. The chain combines TRBV7-9 with TRBJ1-4, with TRBD1 matching 7 bases. Germline V gene data show CDR1 as SEHNR and CDR2 as FQNEAQ (reference sequence). V was pared by 8 bases and J by 3 bases, with 3 bases of the junction left unmatched. The CDR3 runs to 13 residues. DNA of the CDR3: TGTGCCAGCCGGGGACAGTCTAATGAAAAACTGTTTTTT. Protein sequence: CASRGQSNEKLFF.

Here the CDR3 DNA reads TGTGCCTGGAAGGAGGCAGAGGGCTACACCTTC. Its protein product is CAWKEAEGYTF. This sequence joins TRBV30 and TRBJ1-2; D unresolved. CDR3 length: 11 residues. The germline gives CDR1 GTSNPN, CDR2 SVGIG (reference sequence). The ends were cut back, 4 bases at V and 8 bases at J, with 11 bases in the middle.

V and J are TRBV7-3 and TRBJ1-1, with D possibly being TRBD1 (5 bases). Germline-derived CDR1 and CDR2 are SGHTA and FQGTGA. This CDR3 region has 13 residues. Trimming removed 5 bases from V and 1 base from J, with 8 bases in between. In DNA, the CDR3 is TGTGCCAGCAGCCAAGACAGGAACACTGAAGCTTTCTTT. As protein: CASSQDRNTEAFF.

The rearrangement uses TRBV3-1 (or the pseudogene TRBV3-2) and TRBJ2-3; no clear D. The CDR3 has 16 amino acids. The V end lost 4 bases, the J end lost 5 bases, and 19 bases lay between the germline ends. The V gene's germline CDR1 is LGHDT and CDR2 YNNKEL (reference sequence). The CDR3 nucleotides are TGTGCCAGCAGCCCTAAGACTTATCTACTCCTAGATACGCAGTATTTT. Translating gives CASSPKTYLLLDTQYF.

V and J are TRBV6-5 and TRBJ2-3, with D unresolved. CDR1 and CDR2 (germline): MNHEY, SVGAGI. The CDR3 has 16 residues. With 2 bases removed from V and 1 base from J, the gap between germline ends came to 13 bases. For the CDR3, the DNA is TGTGCCAGCAGTTACGCCCCACTCAAAGGCACAGATACGCAGTATTTT. This encodes CASSYAPLKGTDTQYF.

The chain combines TRBV18 with TRBJ2-7; 13 nucleotides line up with TRBD2. Looked up from germline, CDR1 is KGHSH and CDR2 is LQKENI. After removal of 0 bases from V and 6 bases from J, the junction contained 2 bases not matched to a gene. The CDR3 has 15 residues. The CDR3 nucleotides read TGTGCCAGCTCACCACCGGGACTAGCGGGAACCGAGCAGTACTTC. Amino acids: CASSPPGLAGTEQYF.

This clone showed up just a few times. The V call is TRBV21-1, the J call TRBJ1-2; TRBD1, the D gene given by the table, was not confirmed from the DNA. TRBV21-1 is reported as a pseudogene. The CDR3 is 13 amino acids. The CDR3 region has the DNA TGTGCCAGCAGCAAGGGGCAGGGCTATGGCTACACCTTC. Translated, it gives CASSKGQGYGYTF.

The rearrangement links TRBV11-1 to TRBJ1-4, with D unclear. This CDR3 comprises 14 residues. Deletions cut 0 bases from V and 2 bases from J, with 4 bases between. Germline V gives CDR1 SGHAT, CDR2 FQDESV (reference sequence). The CDR3: CASSLAATNEKLFF. In DNA, the CDR3 is TGTGCCAGCAGCTTAGCGGCGACTAATGAAAAACTGTTTTTT.

The chain employs TRBV29-1 and TRBJ2-2, with no clear D. The germline gives CDR1 SQVTM, CDR2 ANQGSEA. Trimming took off 4 bases at V and 7 bases at J, with 16 bases between the two ends. This CDR3 is 14 amino acids long. The CDR3 is CSVGTPANGGELFF. The CDR3, as DNA: TGCAGCGTTGGGACGCCGGCTAACGGCGGGGAGCTGTTTTTT.

The chain employs TRBV7-2 and TRBJ1-1, with 10 bases that match TRBD1. The germline V gene has CDR1 SGHTA and CDR2 FQGNSA. V shed 5 bases and J 0 bases; nucleotides not matched to a gene: 6. This CDR3 has 16 residues. CDR3 residues: CASSLGDRGLNTEAFF. The CDR3, as DNA: TGTGCCAGCAGCCTAGGGGACAGGGGATTGAACACTGAAGCTTTCTTT.

V and J are TRBV2 and TRBJ2-7; 7 bases agree with TRBD1. In germline, CDR1 is SNHLY, CDR2 FYNNEI. Trimming cost V 7 bases and J 3 bases; bases outside gene matches: 15. This CDR3 is 16 amino acids long. The CDR3, as DNA: TGTGCCAGCAACCCAATCGGGGCGACAGGGCGCTACGAGCAGTACTTC. Its protein product is CASNPIGATGRYEQYF.

The chain employs TRBV4-2 and TRBJ2-3; TRBD2 agrees at 11 bases. V lost 0 bases to trimming and J lost 4 bases; unmatched junction nucleotides: 3. Germline CDR1 is LGHNA and CDR2 is YNFKEQ. The CDR3 contains 16 residues. CDR3 bases: TGTGCCAGCAGCCAAGAACTAGCGGGAGTCCCAGATACGCAGTATTTT. Translating gives CASSQELAGVPDTQYF.

V usage is TRBV28 and J usage is TRBJ1-5; D not certain. Germline V lookup: CDR1 MDHEN, CDR2 SYDVKM. The CDR3 runs 15 residues. V lost 8 bases, J lost 0 bases, and 14 bases lay in between. The CDR3 DNA follows: TGTGCCAGCGGTCGTGCAGCGTATAGCAATCAGCCCCAGCATTTT. Residues: CASGRAAYSNQPQHF.

The CDR3 is CASSRWGLQETQYF. CDR3 nucleotides: TGTGCCAGCAGCCGATGGGGTTTACAAGAGACCCAGTACTTC. This chain uses TRBV5-8 with TRBJ2-5; D unclear. CDR1 and CDR2 (germline): SGHTS, YDEGEE. The CDR3 contains 14 residues. Trimming took 4 bases from V and 2 from J, leaving 12 bases between them.

The gene calls are TRBV29-1 and TRBJ2-7; D is undetermined. The germline V and J ends were trimmed by 6 bases and 0 bases, with 12 bases remaining between them. There are 13 residues in the CDR3. Germline values: CDR1 SQVTM, CDR2 ANQGSEA. The CDR3 sequence: CSVASSGSYEQYF. The CDR3 coding sequence is TGCAGCGTAGCATCCTCCGGCTCCTACGAGCAGTACTTC.

This clone appeared a few times. The chain joins TRBV2 to TRBJ1-1; no reliable D call. CDR3 length equals 13 residues. Germline V lookup: CDR1 SNHLY, CDR2 FYNNEI. Trimming took 1 base from V and 1 from J, leaving 4 bases between them. CDR3 sequence (DNA): TGTGCCAGCAGTGAAGGGGAGAACACTGAAGCTTTCTTT. It encodes CASSEGENTEAFF.

The chain combines TRBV6-5 with TRBJ1-2; tentatively, D is TRBD1 (5 bases). The CDR3 is made up of 12 amino acids. CDR1 and CDR2 from the germline V gene are MNHEY and SVGAGI. Trimming stripped 7 bases from V and 4 bases from J, with 10 bases between. Here the CDR3 reads CASIDSLYGYTF. The CDR3 DNA follows: TGTGCCAGCATCGACAGTCTCTATGGCTACACCTTC.

The V and J genes are TRBV11-2 and TRBJ1-3; D may be TRBD1 (6 bases). This CDR3 has 19 residues. Germline loops: CDR1 SGHAT, CDR2 FQNNGV. Trimming took off 0 bases at V and 0 bases at J, with 18 bases between the two ends. The CDR3 DNA reads as TGTGCCAGCAGCTTAGAAGCGAACGTTAGGGACAACTCTGGAAACACCATATATTTT. Amino acids: CASSLEANVRDNSGNTIYF.

Here the CDR3 DNA reads TGTGCCAGCAGCCAGGGGCCGTCGGAGTCCAATCAGCCCCAGCATTTT. This sequence encodes CASSQGPSESNQPQHF. The chain links TRBV4-2 to TRBJ1-5, with D perhaps matching TRBD1 (5 bases). The CDR3 loop spans 16 amino acids. The germline V gene has CDR1 LGHNA and CDR2 YNFKEQ. V dropped 3 bases and J dropped 3 bases, with 15 bases sitting between them.

J is TRBJ1-1 and V is TRBV6-1; 9 positions match TRBD1. CDR1 MNHNS and CDR2 SASEGT come from the germline V gene. V shed 2 bases and J 4 bases; nucleotides not matched to a gene: 11. The CDR3 is 17 residues long. CDR3: CASSEFGTGRFSTEAFF. DNA of the CDR3: TGTGCCAGCAGTGAATTCGGGACAGGGCGTTTCAGCACTGAAGCTTTCTTT.

The chain employs TRBV5-4 and TRBJ2-1, with TRBD2 matching over 7 bases. CDR1 and CDR2 from the germline V gene are SGHNT and YYREEE (reference sequence). The CDR3 covers 15 residues. V was pared by 3 bases and J by 6 bases, with 9 bases of the junction left unmatched. CDR3 amino acids: CASSSGRGAGNEQFF. In nucleotides, the CDR3 is TGTGCCAGCAGCTCTGGGAGGGGAGCGGGCAATGAGCAGTTCTTC.

CDR3 protein: CASSLRSWYRGLPDTQYF. The CDR3 DNA reads as TGTGCCAGCAGTTTAAGGTCTTGGTACAGGGGGCTCCCAGATACGCAGTATTTT. The genes are TRBV28 and TRBJ2-3; 9 bases fit TRBD1. Losses at the gene ends were 2 bases for V and 4 bases for J; bases not matched to a gene: 13. CDR1 MDHEN and CDR2 SYDVKM come from the germline V gene. There are 18 residues in the CDR3.

The V call is TRBV5-1, the J call TRBJ2-7; tentatively, D is TRBD1 (5 bases). The CDR3 has 13 residues. Germline CDR1 reads SGHRS; CDR2 reads YFSETQ. Trimming pared 3 bases from V and 2 bases from J, leaving 9 bases between. In nucleotides, the CDR3 is TGCGCCAGCAGCTCTGGACAAACCTACGAGCAGTACTTC. Translating gives CASSSGQTYEQYF.

V usage is TRBV7-9 and J usage is TRBJ2-7; TRBD2 is a possible D gene (5 bases). The CDR3 has 13 residues. V lost 10 bases and J lost 3, with 16 bases in between. The germline V gene has CDR1 SEHNR and CDR2 FQNEAQ (reference sequence). The CDR3 spells CATRGSPGYEQYF. The DNA for the CDR3 is TGTGCCACCCGAGGGTCCCCAGGCTACGAGCAGTACTTC. Based on the CDR3 plus reference TRBV7-9 and TRBJ2-7, the full variable domain is DTGVSQNPRHKITKRGQNVTFRCDPISEHNRLYWYRQTLGQGPEFLTYFQNEAQLEKSRLLSDRFSAERPKGSFSTLEIQRTEQGDSAMYLCATRGSPGYEQYFGPGTRLTVT.

The chain uses TRBV19 and TRBJ2-2; 9 nucleotides line up with TRBD2. With V trimmed by 6 bases and J by 4 bases, 0 bases remained unmatched. Germline V gene data show CDR1 as LNHDA and CDR2 as SQIVND (reference sequence). CDR3 length: 13 residues. The CDR3, as DNA: TGTGCCAGTAGGACTAGCGGCACCGGGGAGCTGTTTTTT. This sequence encodes CASRTSGTGELFF.